This T cell receptor (beta chain) was identified in a study of blood T cell repertoires in COVID-19. Study-wide background: COVID-19 samples, acute and convalescent, were from the United States, Italy and Spain. The cDNA or gDNA used as material had been derived from T cells, B-cell-depleted T cells, or PBMCs.

V lost 4 bases, J lost 3 bases, and 14 bases stayed unmatched. The CDR3 covers 18 residues. Looked up from germline, CDR1 is SGHDT and CDR2 is YYEEEE. In the original workflow: Nucleated cell number was recorded as an estimate derived from reference gene primer amplification. TCRdb's copy holds only in-frame clones and misses some; the assay was immunoSEQ multiplex PCR. V and J calls and clone size are given by that table; D and trimming were obtained from the DNA. Of tens of thousands of clones listed, approximately 90% are singletons. Sequenced: peripheral blood. This TCR came from a man aged 65 to 79 with active COVID-19. The chain links TRBV5-6 to TRBJ2-3; 10 bases map to TRBD2. The CDR3 reads CASSPRPAASGGTDTQYF. DNA for the CDR3: TGTGCCAGCAGCCCAAGACCGGCCGCTAGCGGGGGAACAGATACGCAGTATTTT.